Listed here are 6 T cell receptor beta chains from one sample, sequenced in a study of blood T cell repertoires in COVID-19. Measured with immunoSEQ multiplex PCR; TCRdb has only the in-frame clones, and not every one. The repertoire holds 190,000 or so clones, around 87% seen once, with 2.7% in the top ten. Sequenced: peripheral blood. Receptors originate from a man between 40 and 49 years old with active or convalescent COVID-19.

The chain recombines TRBV19 with TRBJ2-7, with D tentatively TRBD1 (5 bases). The CDR3 has 14 residues. Germline CDR1 is LNHDA and CDR2 is SQIVND (reference sequence). V lost 3 bases, J lost 0 bases, and 9 bases lay in between. The CDR3 DNA reads as TGTGCCAGTAGTATCACGGACACCTCCTACGAGCAGTACTTC. It codes for CASSITDTSYEQYF.

The chain combines TRBV6-2 or TRBV6-3 with TRBJ1-4, with TRBD1 identical over 7 bases. After removal of 2 bases from V and 5 bases from J, the junction contained 2 bases not matched to a gene. Per germline, CDR1 MNHEY and CDR2 SVGEGT. This CDR3 has 14 amino acids. In DNA, the CDR3 is TGTGCCAGCAGTTACCCACAGGGGAATGAAAAACTGTTTTTT. It encodes CASSYPQGNEKLFF.

The rearrangement uses TRBV7-9 and TRBJ2-3; 8 bases align to TRBD2. Germline CDR1 reads SEHNR; CDR2 reads FQNEAQ (reference sequence). This CDR3 comprises 16 residues. The V and J ends lost 0 bases and 1 base, in that order; junction bases with no gene match: 3. DNA for the CDR3: TGTGCCAGCAGCTTAGCCCCGGGGGGGGGCACAGATACGCAGTATTTT. Its translation is CASSLAPGGGTDTQYF.

V is TRBV19 and J is TRBJ2-7; no clear D. Trimming took off 5 bases at V and 3 bases at J, with 11 bases between the two ends. The CDR3 consists of 13 residues. Germline CDR1 reads LNHDA; CDR2 reads SQIVND (reference sequence). CDR3 sequence: CASSPTEYYEQYF. CDR3 DNA sequence: TGTGCCAGTAGTCCGACGGAGTACTACGAGCAGTACTTC.

Turning to this clone: The sample carries other DNA sequences with the same CDR3. The V gene is TRBV7-2, the J gene TRBJ2-5; TRBD2 agrees at 12 bases. Unmatched junction bases numbered 2, after V lost 5 bases and J lost 4 bases. Germline V gives CDR1 SGHTA, CDR2 FQGNSA. This CDR3 has 14 residues. The CDR3: CASSLTSGGETQYF. The CDR3 DNA is TGTGCCAGCAGCCTGACTAGCGGGGGAGAGACCCAGTACTTC.

The V and J genes are TRBV27 and TRBJ1-6; 9 bases line up with TRBD1. V shed 5 bases and J 10 bases; nucleotides not matched to a gene: 12. Germline-derived CDR1 and CDR2 are MNHEY and SMNVEV (reference sequence). The CDR3 spans 16 residues. The CDR3: CASSPIGQGIGSPLHF. In DNA form, the CDR3 reads TGTGCCAGCAGTCCAATCGGACAGGGGATTGGGTCACCCCTCCACTTT.